Listed below are T cell receptor beta chains from one sample, sequenced in a study of blood T cell repertoires in COVID-19. Measured with immunoSEQ multiplex PCR; TCRdb has only the in-frame clones, and not every one. Counted here are 20,000 to 30,000 clones, roughly 90% occurring once; the ten biggest clones make up approximately 11%. Source material: peripheral blood. These receptors were collected from a man between 70 and 80 years old with acute or convalescent COVID-19. Each CDR3 is given with its conserved first and last residue. The D gene is left open where the match is weak. Clone size is not always given. Where it is, it says once, few, many or a class for expanded clones.

d_call,j_call,v_call,clone_size,cdr3_length,cdr3_aa,cdr3_nt
TRBD1,TRBJ1-3,TRBV9,NA,17,CASSITAGGGSGNTIYF,TGTGCCAGCAGTATAACTGCAGGGGGCGGATCTGGAAACACCATATATTTT
TRBD2,TRBJ2-2,TRBV28,NA,14,CAYGGEANTGELFF,TGTGCCTACGGGGGGGAGGCGAACACCGGGGAGCTGTTTTTT
TRBD1,TRBJ1-6,TRBV19,few,16,CASGHPDRGPRSPLHF,TGTGCCAGCGGGCACCCGGACAGGGGGCCACGGTCGCCCCTCCACTTT
TRBD1,TRBJ1-6,TRBV28,NA,14,CASIVGQGTSPLHF,TGTGCCAGCATTGTCGGACAGGGTACTTCACCCCTCCACTTT
NA,TRBJ2-5,TRBV7-2,NA,12,CASSQGGETQYF,TGTGCCAGCAGTCAAGGGGGAGAGACCCAGTACTTC
TRBD2,TRBJ2-7,TRBV9,NA,15,CASSVGPTPGGEQYF,TGTGCCAGCAGCGTAGGGCCAACCCCCGGGGGGGAGCAGTACTTC
NA,TRBJ2-6,TRBV9,NA,14,CASSVLSGANVLTF,TGTGCCAGCAGCGTACTCTCTGGGGCCAACGTCCTGACTTTC
NA,TRBJ1-1,TRBV5-8,NA,13,CASTLWGGTEAFF,TGTGCCAGCACCCTATGGGGAGGGACTGAAGCTTTCTTT
NA,TRBJ1-6,TRBV4-2,NA,14,CASSQDWGRSPLHF,TGTGCCAGCAGCCAAGATTGGGGGCGTTCACCCCTCCACTTT
TRBD2,TRBJ2-5,TRBV14,NA,15,CASSQRLAGEETQYF,TGTGCCAGCAGCCAGCGACTAGCGGGAGAAGAGACCCAGTACTTC
TRBD2,TRBJ2-3,TRBV7-6,NA,19,CASSLAPPTSGRRTDTQYF,TGTGCCAGCAGCTTAGCTCCTCCGACTAGCGGACGACGCACAGATACGCAGTATTTT
TRBD2,TRBJ2-2,TRBV29-1,NA,16,CSVSGLAGLNTGELFF,TGCAGCGTTTCAGGACTAGCGGGACTGAACACCGGGGAGCTGTTTTTT
NA,TRBJ1-4,TRBV18,NA,15,CASSPIEGINEKLFF,TGTGCCAGCTCACCAATCGAGGGAATTAATGAAAAACTGTTTTTT
TRBD2,TRBJ2-1,TRBV18,NA,18,CASSPLGTSGRVHNEQFF,TGTGCCAGCTCACCACTTGGGACTAGCGGGCGAGTCCACAATGAGCAGTTCTTC
NA,TRBJ1-1,TRBV6-1,NA,13,CASSEVRNTEAFF,TGTGCCAGCAGTGAGGTTAGGAACACTGAAGCTTTCTTT
TRBD2,TRBJ2-1,TRBV10-3,NA,15,CAISPGTSGYNEQFF,TGTGCCATCAGTCCCGGGACTAGCGGATACAATGAGCAGTTCTTC
TRBD2,TRBJ2-5,TRBV9,NA,15,CASSVVSGRVETQYF,TGTGCCAGCAGCGTAGTGTCCGGGAGGGTGGAGACCCAGTACTTC